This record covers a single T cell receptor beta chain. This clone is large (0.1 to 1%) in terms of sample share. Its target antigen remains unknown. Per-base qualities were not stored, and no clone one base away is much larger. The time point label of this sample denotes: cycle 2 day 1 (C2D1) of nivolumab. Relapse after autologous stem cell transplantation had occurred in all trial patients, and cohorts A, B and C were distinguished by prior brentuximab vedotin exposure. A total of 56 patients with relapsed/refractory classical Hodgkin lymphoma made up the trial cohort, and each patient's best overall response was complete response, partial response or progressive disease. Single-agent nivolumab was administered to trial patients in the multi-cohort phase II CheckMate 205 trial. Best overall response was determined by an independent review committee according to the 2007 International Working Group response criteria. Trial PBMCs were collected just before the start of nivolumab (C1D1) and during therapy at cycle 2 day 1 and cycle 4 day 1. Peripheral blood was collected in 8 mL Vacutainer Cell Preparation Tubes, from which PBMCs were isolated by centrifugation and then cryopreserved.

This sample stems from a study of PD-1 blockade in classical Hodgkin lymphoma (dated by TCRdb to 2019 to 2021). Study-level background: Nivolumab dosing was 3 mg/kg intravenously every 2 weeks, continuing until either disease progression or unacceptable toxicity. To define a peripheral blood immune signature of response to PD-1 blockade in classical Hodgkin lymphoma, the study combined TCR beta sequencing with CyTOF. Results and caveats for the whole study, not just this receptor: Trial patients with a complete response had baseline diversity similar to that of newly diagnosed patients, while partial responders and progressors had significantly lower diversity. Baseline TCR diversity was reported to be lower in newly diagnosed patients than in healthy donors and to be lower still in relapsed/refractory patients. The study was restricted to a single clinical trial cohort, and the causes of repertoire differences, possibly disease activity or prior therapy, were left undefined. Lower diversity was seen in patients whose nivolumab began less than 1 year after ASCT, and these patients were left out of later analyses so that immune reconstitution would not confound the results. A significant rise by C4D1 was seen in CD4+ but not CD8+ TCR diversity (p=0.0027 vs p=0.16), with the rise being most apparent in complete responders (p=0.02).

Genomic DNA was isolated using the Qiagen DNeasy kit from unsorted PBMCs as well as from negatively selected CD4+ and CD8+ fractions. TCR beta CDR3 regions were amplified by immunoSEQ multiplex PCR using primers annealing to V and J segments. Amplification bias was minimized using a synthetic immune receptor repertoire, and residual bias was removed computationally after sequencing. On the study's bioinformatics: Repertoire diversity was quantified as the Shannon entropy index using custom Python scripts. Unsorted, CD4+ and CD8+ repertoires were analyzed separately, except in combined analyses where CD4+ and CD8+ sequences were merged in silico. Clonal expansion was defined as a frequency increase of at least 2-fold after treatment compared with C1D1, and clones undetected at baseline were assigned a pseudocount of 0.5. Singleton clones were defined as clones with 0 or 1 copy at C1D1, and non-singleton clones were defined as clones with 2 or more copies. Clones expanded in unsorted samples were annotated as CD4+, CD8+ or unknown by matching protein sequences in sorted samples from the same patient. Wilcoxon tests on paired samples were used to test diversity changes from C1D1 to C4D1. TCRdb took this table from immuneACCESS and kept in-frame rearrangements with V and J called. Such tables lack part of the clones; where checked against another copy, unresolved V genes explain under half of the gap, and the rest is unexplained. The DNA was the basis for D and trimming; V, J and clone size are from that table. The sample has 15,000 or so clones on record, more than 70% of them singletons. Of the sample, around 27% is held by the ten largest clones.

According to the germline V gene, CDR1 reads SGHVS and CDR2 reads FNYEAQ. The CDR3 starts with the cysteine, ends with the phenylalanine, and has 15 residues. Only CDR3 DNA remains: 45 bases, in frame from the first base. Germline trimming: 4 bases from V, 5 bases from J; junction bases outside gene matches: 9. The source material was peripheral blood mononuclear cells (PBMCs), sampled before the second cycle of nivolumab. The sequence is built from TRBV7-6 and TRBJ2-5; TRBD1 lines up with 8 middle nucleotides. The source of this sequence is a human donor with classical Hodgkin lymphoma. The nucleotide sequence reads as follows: TGTGCCAGCAGCTACGAGACGACAGGGGTGGAGACCCAGTACTTC. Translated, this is CASSYETTGVETQYF.